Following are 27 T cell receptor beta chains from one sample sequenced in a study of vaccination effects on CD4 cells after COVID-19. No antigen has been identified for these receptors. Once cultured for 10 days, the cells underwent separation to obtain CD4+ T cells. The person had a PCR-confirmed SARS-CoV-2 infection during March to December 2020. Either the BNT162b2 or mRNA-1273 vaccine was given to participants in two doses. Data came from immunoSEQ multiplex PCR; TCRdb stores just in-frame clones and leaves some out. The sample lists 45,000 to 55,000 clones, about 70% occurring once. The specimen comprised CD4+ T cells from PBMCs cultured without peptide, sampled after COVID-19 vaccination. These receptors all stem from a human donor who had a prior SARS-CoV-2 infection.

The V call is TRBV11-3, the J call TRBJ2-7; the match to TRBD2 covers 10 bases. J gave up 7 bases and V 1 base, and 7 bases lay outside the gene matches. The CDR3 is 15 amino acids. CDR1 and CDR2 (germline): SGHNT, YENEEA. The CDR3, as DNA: TGTGCCAGCAGCTTAGTTGGGACTAGCGCTCGGGAGCAGTACTTC. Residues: CASSLVGTSAREQYF. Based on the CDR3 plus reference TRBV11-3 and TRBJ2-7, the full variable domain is EAGVVQSPRYKIIEKKQPVAFWCNPISGHNTLYWYLQNLGQGPELLIRYENEEAVDDSQLPKDRFSAERLKGVDSTLKIQPAELGDSAVYLCASSLVGTSAREQYFGPGTRLTVT.

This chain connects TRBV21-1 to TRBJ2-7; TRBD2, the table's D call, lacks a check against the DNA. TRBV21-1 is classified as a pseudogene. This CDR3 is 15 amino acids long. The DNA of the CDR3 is TGTGCCAGCAGCCTGGCTTTCGGGAGAGAGGACGAGCAGTACTTC. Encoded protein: CASSLAFGREDEQYF.

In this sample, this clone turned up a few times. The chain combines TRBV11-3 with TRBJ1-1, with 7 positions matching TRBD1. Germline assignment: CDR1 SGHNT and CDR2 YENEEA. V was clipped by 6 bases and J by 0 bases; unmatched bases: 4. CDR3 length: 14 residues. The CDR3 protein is CASSEQGLNTEAFF. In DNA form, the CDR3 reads TGTGCCAGCAGTGAACAGGGGCTGAACACTGAAGCTTTCTTT.

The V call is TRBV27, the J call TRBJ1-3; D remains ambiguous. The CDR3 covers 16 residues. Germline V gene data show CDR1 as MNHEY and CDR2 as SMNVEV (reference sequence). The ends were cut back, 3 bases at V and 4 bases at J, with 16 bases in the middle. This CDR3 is CASSFGRPDPGNTIYF. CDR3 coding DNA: TGTGCCAGCAGTTTCGGACGCCCGGACCCAGGAAACACCATATATTTT.

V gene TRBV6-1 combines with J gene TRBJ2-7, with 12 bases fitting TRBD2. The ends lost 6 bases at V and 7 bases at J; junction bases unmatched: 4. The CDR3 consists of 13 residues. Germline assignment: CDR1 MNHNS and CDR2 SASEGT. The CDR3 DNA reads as TGTGCCAGCAGCCTAGCGGGGGGGCGGGAGCAGTACTTC. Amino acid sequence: CASSLAGGREQYF.

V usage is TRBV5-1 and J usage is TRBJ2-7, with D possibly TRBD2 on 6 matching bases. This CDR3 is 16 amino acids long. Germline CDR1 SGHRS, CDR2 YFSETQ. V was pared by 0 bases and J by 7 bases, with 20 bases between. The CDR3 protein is CASSLGVAEARGEQYF. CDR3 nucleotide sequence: TGCGCCAGCAGCTTGGGTGTGGCGGAAGCCCGGGGGGAGCAGTACTTC.

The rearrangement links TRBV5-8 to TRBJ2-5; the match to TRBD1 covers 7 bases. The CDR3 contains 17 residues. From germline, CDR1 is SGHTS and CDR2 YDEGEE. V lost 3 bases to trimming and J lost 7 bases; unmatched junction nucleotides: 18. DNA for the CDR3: TGTGCCAGCAGCTATGATACAGGGGTAGTGTCGAAAGGGACCCAGTACTTC. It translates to CASSYDTGVVSKGTQYF.

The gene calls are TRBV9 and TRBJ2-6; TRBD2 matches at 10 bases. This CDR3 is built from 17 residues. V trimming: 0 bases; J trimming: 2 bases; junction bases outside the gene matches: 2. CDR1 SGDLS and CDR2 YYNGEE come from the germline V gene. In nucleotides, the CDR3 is TGTGCCAGCAGCGTAGCCCTAGCGGGAGCTGGGGCCAACGTCCTGACTTTC. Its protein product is CASSVALAGAGANVLTF.

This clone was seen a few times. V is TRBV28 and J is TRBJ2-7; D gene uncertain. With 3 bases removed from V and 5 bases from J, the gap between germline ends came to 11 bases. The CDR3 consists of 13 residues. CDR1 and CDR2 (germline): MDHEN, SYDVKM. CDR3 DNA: TGTGCCAGCAGTTTTCTAACAGTAGACGAGCAGTACTTC. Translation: CASSFLTVDEQYF.

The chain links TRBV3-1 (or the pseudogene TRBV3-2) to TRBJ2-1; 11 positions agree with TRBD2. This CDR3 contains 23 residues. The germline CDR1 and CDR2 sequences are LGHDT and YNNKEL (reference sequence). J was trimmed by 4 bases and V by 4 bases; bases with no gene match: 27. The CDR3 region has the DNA TGTGCCAGCAGCCCCTATGCCACCGATACTAGCGGGAGTCGTGCGGCCCATTACAATGAGCAGTTCTTC. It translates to CASSPYATDTSGSRAAHYNEQFF.

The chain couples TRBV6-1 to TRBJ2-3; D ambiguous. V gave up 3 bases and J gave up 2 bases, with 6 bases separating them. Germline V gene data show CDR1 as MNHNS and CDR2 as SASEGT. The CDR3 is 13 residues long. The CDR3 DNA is TGTGCCAGCAGTGATGTGGCCACAGATACGCAGTATTTT. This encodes CASSDVATDTQYF.

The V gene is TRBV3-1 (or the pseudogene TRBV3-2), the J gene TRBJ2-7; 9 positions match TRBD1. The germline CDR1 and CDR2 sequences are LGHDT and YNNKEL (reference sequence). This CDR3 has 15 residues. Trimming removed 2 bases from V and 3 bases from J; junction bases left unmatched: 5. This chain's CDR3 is CASSQKDRGGYEQYF. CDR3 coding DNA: TGTGCCAGCAGCCAAAAAGACAGGGGGGGCTACGAGCAGTACTTC.

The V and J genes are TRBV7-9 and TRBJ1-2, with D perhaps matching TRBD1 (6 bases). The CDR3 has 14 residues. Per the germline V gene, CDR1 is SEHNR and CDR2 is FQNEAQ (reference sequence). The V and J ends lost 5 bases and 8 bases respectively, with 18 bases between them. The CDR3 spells CASSAGRRGSGYTF. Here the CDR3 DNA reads TGTGCCAGCAGCGCGGGACGGAGGGGGAGCGGCTACACCTTC.

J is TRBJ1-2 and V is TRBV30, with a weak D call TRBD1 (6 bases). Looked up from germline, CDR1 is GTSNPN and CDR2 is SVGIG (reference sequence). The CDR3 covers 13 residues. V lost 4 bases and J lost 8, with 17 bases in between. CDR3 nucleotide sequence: TGTGCCTGGACAGGACAGAGTCCCTCGGGCTACACCTTC. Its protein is CAWTGQSPSGYTF. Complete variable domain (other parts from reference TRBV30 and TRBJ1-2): SQTIHQWPATLVQPVGSPLSLECTVEGTSNPNLYWYRQAAGRGLQLLFYSVGIGQISSEVPQNLSASRPQDRQFILSSKKLLLSDSGFYLCAWTGQSPSGYTFGSGTRLTVV.

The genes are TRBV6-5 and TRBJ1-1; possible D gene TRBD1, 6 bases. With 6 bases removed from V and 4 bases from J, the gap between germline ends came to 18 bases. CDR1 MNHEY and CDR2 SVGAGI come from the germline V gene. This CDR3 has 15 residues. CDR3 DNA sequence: TGTGCCAGCAGACAATACAGGGTTCGGGGCACTGAAGCTTTCTTT. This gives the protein CASRQYRVRGTEAFF.

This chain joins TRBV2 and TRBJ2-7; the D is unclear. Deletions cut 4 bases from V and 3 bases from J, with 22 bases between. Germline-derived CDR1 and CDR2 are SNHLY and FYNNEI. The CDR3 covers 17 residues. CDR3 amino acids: CASSVFGKSTIDYEQYF. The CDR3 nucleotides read TGTGCCAGCAGTGTCTTTGGGAAGTCCACCATCGACTACGAGCAGTACTTC.

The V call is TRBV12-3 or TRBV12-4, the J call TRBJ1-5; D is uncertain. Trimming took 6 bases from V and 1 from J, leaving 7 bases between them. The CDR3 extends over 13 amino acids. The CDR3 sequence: CASRKDSNQPQHF. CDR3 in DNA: TGTGCCAGCAGAAAGGACAGCAATCAGCCCCAGCATTTT.

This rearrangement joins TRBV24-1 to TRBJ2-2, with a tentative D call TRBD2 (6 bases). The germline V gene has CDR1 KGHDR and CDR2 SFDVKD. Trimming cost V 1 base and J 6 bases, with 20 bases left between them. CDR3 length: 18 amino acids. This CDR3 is CATSDFEGRSGGAGELFF. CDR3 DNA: TGTGCCACCAGTGATTTTGAGGGAAGGAGCGGCGGGGCCGGGGAGCTGTTTTTT.

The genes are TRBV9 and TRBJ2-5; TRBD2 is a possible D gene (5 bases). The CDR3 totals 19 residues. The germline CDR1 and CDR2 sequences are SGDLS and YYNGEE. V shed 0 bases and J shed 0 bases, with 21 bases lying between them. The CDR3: CASSVAGNPLNKNQETQYF. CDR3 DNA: TGTGCCAGCAGCGTAGCGGGGAACCCGCTAAACAAAAACCAAGAGACCCAGTACTTC.

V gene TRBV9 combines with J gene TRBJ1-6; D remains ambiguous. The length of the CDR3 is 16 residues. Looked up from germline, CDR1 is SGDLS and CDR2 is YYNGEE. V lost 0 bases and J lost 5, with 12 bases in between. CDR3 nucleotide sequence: TGTGCCAGCAGCGTAGAAGAGGGAAGGAATAATTCACCCCTCCACTTT. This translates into CASSVEEGRNNSPLHF.

CDR3 nucleotide sequence: TGTGCCAGCTCACCGCCCGCCGCAGGGGCGAGCTCCTACGAGCAGTACTTC. Translating it yields CASSPPAAGASSYEQYF. The chain is built from TRBV18 and TRBJ2-7; a possible D gene is TRBD1 (6 bases). The V end lost 3 bases, the J end lost 0 bases, and 18 bases lay between the germline ends. The CDR3 spans 17 residues. From germline, CDR1 is KGHSH and CDR2 LQKENI.

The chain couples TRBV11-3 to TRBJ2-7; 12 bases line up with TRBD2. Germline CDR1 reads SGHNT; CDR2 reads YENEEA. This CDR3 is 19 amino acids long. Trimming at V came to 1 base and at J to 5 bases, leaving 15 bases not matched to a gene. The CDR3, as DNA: TGTGCCAGCAGCTTAGTGGGTCTAGCGGGAGGGACCTTTTCCAACGAGCAGTACTTC. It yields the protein CASSLVGLAGGTFSNEQYF.

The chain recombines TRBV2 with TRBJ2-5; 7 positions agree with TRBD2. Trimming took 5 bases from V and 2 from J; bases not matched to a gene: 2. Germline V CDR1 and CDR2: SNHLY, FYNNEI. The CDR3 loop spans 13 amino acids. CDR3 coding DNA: TGTGCCAGCAGTCTAGCGGAACAAGAGACCCAGTACTTC. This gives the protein CASSLAEQETQYF.

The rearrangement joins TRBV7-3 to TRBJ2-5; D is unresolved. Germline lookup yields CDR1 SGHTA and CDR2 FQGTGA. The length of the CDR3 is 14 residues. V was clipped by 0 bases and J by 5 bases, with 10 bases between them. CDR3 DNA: TGTGCCAGCAGCTTAACGTCTATGGGCGAGACCCAGTACTTC. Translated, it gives CASSLTSMGETQYF.

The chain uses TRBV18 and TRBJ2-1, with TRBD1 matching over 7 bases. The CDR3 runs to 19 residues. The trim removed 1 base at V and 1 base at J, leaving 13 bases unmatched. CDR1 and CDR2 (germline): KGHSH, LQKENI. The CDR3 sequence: CASSPRLGRGLRSYNEQFF. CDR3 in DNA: TGTGCCAGCTCACCACGCCTGGGTAGGGGGCTTCGGTCCTACAATGAGCAGTTCTTC.

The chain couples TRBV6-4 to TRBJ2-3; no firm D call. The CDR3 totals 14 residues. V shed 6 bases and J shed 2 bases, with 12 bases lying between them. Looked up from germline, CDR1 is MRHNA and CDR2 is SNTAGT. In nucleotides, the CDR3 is TGTGCCAGCAGCCTCGGGTATTTCACAGATACGCAGTATTTT. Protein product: CASSLGYFTDTQYF.

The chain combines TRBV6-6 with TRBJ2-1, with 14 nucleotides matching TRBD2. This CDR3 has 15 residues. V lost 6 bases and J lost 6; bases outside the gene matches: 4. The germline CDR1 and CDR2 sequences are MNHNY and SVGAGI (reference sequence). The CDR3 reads CASSWTSGGPNEQFF. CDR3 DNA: TGTGCCAGCAGCTGGACTAGCGGGGGGCCCAATGAGCAGTTCTTC.